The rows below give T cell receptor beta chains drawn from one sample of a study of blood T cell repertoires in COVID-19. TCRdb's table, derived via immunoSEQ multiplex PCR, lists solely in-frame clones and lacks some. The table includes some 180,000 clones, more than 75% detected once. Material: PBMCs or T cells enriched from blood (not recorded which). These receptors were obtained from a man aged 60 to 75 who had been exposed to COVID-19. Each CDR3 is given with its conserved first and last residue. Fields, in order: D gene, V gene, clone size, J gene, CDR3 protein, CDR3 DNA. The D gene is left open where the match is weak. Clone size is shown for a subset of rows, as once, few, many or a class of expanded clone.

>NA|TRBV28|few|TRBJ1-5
CASSLPATGNQPQHF
TGTGCCAGCAGTTTACCGGCGACAGGCAATCAGCCCCAGCATTTT
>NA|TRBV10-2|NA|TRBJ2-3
CASSGILSTDTQYF
TGCGCCAGCAGTGGGATACTATCCACAGATACGCAGTATTTT
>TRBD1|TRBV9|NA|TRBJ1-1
CASSSLVGTGTEAFF
TGTGCCAGCAGCTCCTTGGTGGGGACAGGGACTGAAGCTTTCTTT
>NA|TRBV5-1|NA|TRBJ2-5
CASSTSGPETQYF
TGCGCCAGCAGCACTTCAGGGCCAGAGACCCAGTACTTC
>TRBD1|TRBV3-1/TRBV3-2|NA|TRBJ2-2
CATKHSATGRTGELFF
TGTGCCACAAAGCATTCGGCGACAGGGCGGACCGGGGAGCTGTTTTTT
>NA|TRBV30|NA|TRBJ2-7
CAWGLQTYEQYF
TGTGCCTGGGGGTTACAGACCTACGAGCAGTACTTC
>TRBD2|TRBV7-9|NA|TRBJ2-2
CASSVTSGVGTGELFF
TGTGCCAGCAGCGTGACTAGCGGAGTCGGCACCGGGGAGCTGTTTTTT
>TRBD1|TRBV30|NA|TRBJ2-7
CAWSKTGGPHSYEQYF
TGTGCCTGGTCCAAGACAGGGGGCCCCCACTCCTACGAGCAGTACTTC
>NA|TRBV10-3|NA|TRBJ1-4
CAISESGPVDEKLFF
TGTGCCATCAGTGAGTCGGGCCCGGTGGATGAAAAACTGTTTTTT
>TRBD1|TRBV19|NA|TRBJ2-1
CASSMDRGEQFF
TGTGCCAGTAGTATGGACAGGGGTGAGCAGTTCTTC
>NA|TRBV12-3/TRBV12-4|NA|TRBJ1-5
CASSRRSNQPQHF
TGTGCCAGCAGCCGCAGGAGCAATCAGCCCCAGCATTTT
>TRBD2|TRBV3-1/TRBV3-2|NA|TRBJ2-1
CASSQELGLAGVNEQFF
TGTGCCAGCAGCCAAGAGTTGGGACTAGCGGGGGTCAATGAGCAGTTCTTC
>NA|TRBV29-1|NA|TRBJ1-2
CSVAENYGYTF
TGCAGCGTTGCCGAGAACTATGGCTACACCTTC
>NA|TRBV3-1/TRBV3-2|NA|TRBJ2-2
CASCPVADTGELFF
TGTGCCAGCTGCCCAGTAGCGGACACCGGGGAGCTGTTTTTT
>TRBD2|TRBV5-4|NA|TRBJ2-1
CASSLLAGAPREQFF
TGTGCCAGCAGCCTACTAGCGGGAGCCCCTCGGGAGCAGTTCTTC
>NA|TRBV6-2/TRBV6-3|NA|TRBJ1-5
CASSYTRNQPQHF
TGTGCCAGCAGTTACACCCGGAATCAGCCCCAGCATTTT
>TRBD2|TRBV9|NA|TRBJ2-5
CASSAPRTSGRRMWETQYF
TGTGCCAGCAGCGCGCCCAGGACTAGCGGGAGGAGGATGTGGGAGACCCAGTACTTC
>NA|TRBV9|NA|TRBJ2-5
CASSVAATSEETQYF
TGTGCCAGCAGCGTAGCCGCGACTTCTGAAGAGACCCAGTACTTC
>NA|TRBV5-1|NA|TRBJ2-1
CASSLAGRALSYNEQFF
TGCGCCAGCAGCTTGGCCGGCAGGGCCCTCTCCTACAATGAGCAGTTCTTC
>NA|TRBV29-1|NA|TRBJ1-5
CSVVDSFLTQHF
TGCAGCGTTGTCGACAGCTTCCTTACCCAGCATTTT
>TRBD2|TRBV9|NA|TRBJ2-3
CASSVGLAGPTDTQYF
TGTGCCAGCAGCGTTGGACTAGCGGGACCCACAGATACGCAGTATTTT
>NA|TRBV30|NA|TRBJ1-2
CAWSVLRENGYTF
TGTGCCTGGAGTGTACTTCGGGAAAATGGCTACACCTTC
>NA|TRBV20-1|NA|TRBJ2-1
CSARAVNEQFF
TGCAGTGCTAGAGCGGTCAATGAGCAGTTCTTC
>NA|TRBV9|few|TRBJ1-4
CASSVDPDQPGEKLFF
TGTGCCAGCAGCGTTGACCCCGACCAGCCGGGTGAAAAACTGTTTTTT
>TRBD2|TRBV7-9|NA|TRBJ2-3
CASSLGGLAQDTQYF
TGTGCCAGCAGCTTAGGGGGACTAGCGCAAGATACGCAGTATTTT
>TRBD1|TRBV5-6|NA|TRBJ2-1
CASSYRTGWSGEQFF
TGTGCCAGCAGCTACCGGACAGGGTGGAGTGGTGAGCAGTTCTTC
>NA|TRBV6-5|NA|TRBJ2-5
CASRRAAYQETQYF
TGTGCCAGCAGGAGGGCGGCCTACCAAGAGACCCAGTACTTC
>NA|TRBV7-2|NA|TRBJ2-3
CASSLERLWGTDTQYF
TGTGCCAGCAGCCTAGAGAGACTTTGGGGCACAGATACGCAGTATTTT
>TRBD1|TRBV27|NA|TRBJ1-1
CASSSRQGANTEAFF
TGTGCCAGCAGTTCGCGACAGGGGGCTAACACTGAAGCTTTCTTT
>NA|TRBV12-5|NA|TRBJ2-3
CASGLVQSTDTQYF
TGTGCTAGTGGTTTGGTACAGTCCACAGATACGCAGTATTTT
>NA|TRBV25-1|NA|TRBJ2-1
CASRTDGRYNEQFF
TGTGCCAGCAGGACGGACGGGAGATACAATGAGCAGTTCTTC
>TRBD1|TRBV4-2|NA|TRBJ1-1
CASSQVRTGGTEAFF
TGTGCCAGCAGCCAAGTGCGCACAGGGGGCACTGAAGCTTTCTTT
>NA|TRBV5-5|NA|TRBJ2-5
CASSPGEGIQETQYF
TGTGCCAGCAGCCCCGGAGAGGGTATCCAAGAGACCCAGTACTTC
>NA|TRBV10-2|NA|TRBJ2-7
CASSESRRQEYF
TGCGCCAGCAGTGAATCGAGACGGCAGGAGTACTTC
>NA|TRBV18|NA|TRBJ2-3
CASSALDSSSTDTQYF
TGTGCCAGCTCAGCCCTGGACAGTTCTAGCACAGATACGCAGTATTTT
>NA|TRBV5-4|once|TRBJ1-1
CASSHGGQSGTEAFF
TGTGCCAGCAGCCATGGAGGACAGAGTGGCACTGAAGCTTTCTTT